The 13 T cell receptor beta chains below all came from one sample that was sequenced in a study of Ad26.COV2.S vaccination and SARS-CoV-2 variants. Documented treatment: around 19 received Ad26.COV2.S at low or high dose, single or two shots; about five received placebo; per-sample allocation not given. Vaccine and placebo recipients were sampled on day 63 after the first injection. Here immunoSEQ multiplex PCR was the method, and the copy in TCRdb shows in-frame clones only, minus some. This table holds some 320,000 clones, more than 70% found once. Sequencing was performed on peripheral blood, taken in a trial of Ad26.COV2.S vaccine versus placebo. The receptors derive from a person between 18 and 60 years old who received the Ad26.COV2.S COVID-19 vaccine or a placebo.

The chain links TRBV7-2 to TRBJ2-1, with D hard to call. The CDR3 is made up of 15 amino acids. The V and J ends lost 5 bases and 4 bases respectively, with 15 bases between them. Germline CDR1 and CDR2: SGHTA and FQGNSA. The CDR3 sequence is CASSTRLMIYNEQFF. DNA for the CDR3: TGTGCCAGCAGCACAAGACTTATGATTTACAATGAGCAGTTCTTC.

This chain connects TRBV7-2 to TRBJ2-5, with no clear D. V was clipped by 3 bases and J by 2 bases, with 7 bases between them. The germline V gene has CDR1 SGHTA and CDR2 FQGNSA. The CDR3 is made up of 13 amino acids. The CDR3 reads CASSFYTQETQYF. CDR3 DNA sequence: TGTGCCAGCAGCTTTTATACGCAAGAGACCCAGTACTTC. The whole variable domain, remainder taken from reference TRBV7-2 and TRBJ2-5, is GAGVSQSPSNKVTEKGKDVELRCDPISGHTALYWYRQSLGQGLEFLIYFQGNSAPDKSGLPSDRFSAERTGGSVSTLTIQRTQQEDSAVYLCASSFYTQETQYFGPGTRLLVL.

V is TRBV7-9 and J is TRBJ2-1; the D gene is possibly TRBD2 (6 bases). The CDR3 has 13 residues. Trimming shortened V by 3 bases and J by 3 bases, and 6 bases separated the two germline ends. Per germline, CDR1 SEHNR and CDR2 FQNEAQ (reference sequence). Here the CDR3 DNA reads TGTGCCAGCAGCTTCGGGGGCTACAATGAGCAGTTCTTC. Its protein is CASSFGGYNEQFF.

This clone came up once. Germline and junction disagree at one end, which may indicate a read error. The CDR3 DNA follows: TGCGCCAGCAGCCAAGATGGTCCCTCCACTCAAGCTTTCTTT. Amino acids: CASSQDGPSTQAFF. The rearrangement joins TRBV4-3 to TRBJ1-1; no definite D call. This CDR3 spans 14 amino acids. Germline assignment: CDR1 LGHNA and CDR2 YSLEER.

V gene TRBV7-2 combines with J gene TRBJ2-2; no definite D call. CDR1 and CDR2 (germline): SGHTA, FQGNSA. This CDR3 is 15 amino acids long. Trimming left V 5 bases short and J 1 base short, with 11 bases between. The CDR3 reads CASSLTTVNTGELFF. CDR3 DNA: TGTGCCAGCAGCCTAACTACAGTGAACACCGGGGAGCTGTTTTTT.

This clone was counted a few times. The gene calls are TRBV7-9 and TRBJ1-5; possible D gene TRBD1, 5 bases. The CDR3 consists of 12 residues. Trimming left V 5 bases short and J 7 bases short, with 9 bases between. The germline V gene encodes CDR1 SEHNR and CDR2 FQNEAQ (reference sequence). The CDR3: CASSPEGQPQHF. DNA for the CDR3: TGTGCCAGCAGCCCCGAGGGGCAGCCCCAGCATTTT.

The V call is TRBV19, the J call TRBJ1-1, with 8 bases identical to TRBD1. The junction had 7 bases not matched to a gene; V was cut back by 7 bases and J by 6 bases. The CDR3 covers 13 residues. From germline, CDR1 is LNHDA and CDR2 SQIVND (reference sequence). The CDR3 DNA reads as TGTGCCAGTACCATCGACAGGGGTGCTGAAGCTTTCTTT. Its translation: CASTIDRGAEAFF.

In the case of this clone: An end of the junction does not agree with germline; a read error may underlie this. The genes are TRBV7-9 and TRBJ2-5; the D gene is possibly TRBD2 (6 bases). CDR3 length: 15 amino acids. Germline CDR1 SEHNR, CDR2 FQNEAQ (reference sequence). CDR3 protein: CASSPPSRGGETRYF. The CDR3 coding sequence is TGTGCCAGCAGCCCACCCTCTAGGGGCGGGGAGACCCGGTACTTC.

The rearrangement uses TRBV29-1 and TRBJ1-2; maybe TRBD1 (5 bases). CDR1 and CDR2 from the germline V gene are SQVTM and ANQGSEA. The CDR3 spans 13 residues. Trimming left V 3 bases short and J 7 bases short, with 15 bases between. The CDR3 loop is CSVEFGTRGGYTF. The CDR3 DNA reads TGCAGCGTTGAGTTCGGGACCAGAGGTGGCTACACCTTC.

The rearrangement links TRBV9 to TRBJ2-6, with D unclear. Trimming took off 4 bases at V and 1 base at J, with 9 bases between the two ends. The CDR3 extends over 15 amino acids. In germline, CDR1 is SGDLS, CDR2 YYNGEE. The CDR3 sequence is CASSPVGSGANVLTF. CDR3 DNA sequence: TGTGCCAGCAGCCCCGTCGGGTCTGGGGCCAACGTCCTGACTTTC.

This chain joins TRBV7-2 and TRBJ2-5; D tentatively fits TRBD1 or TRBD2 (5 bases each). CDR3 length equals 13 residues. Between the trimmed V and J ends, which lost 4 bases and 2 bases, there was a span of 8 bases. Germline assignment: CDR1 SGHTA and CDR2 FQGNSA. This chain's CDR3 is CASSWDRQETQYF. The CDR3 DNA reads TGTGCCAGCAGCTGGGACCGTCAAGAGACCCAGTACTTC.

The V and J genes are TRBV18 and TRBJ1-1; D is possibly TRBD1 (5 bases). The CDR3 extends over 14 amino acids. V shed 2 bases and J shed 1 base, with 8 bases lying between them. Germline V CDR1 and CDR2: KGHSH, LQKENI. The CDR3 reads CASSPTGWNTEAFF. In nucleotides, the CDR3 is TGTGCCAGCTCACCAACAGGTTGGAACACTGAAGCTTTCTTT.

A single count supports this clone. The chain couples TRBV6-1 to TRBJ2-7; D unresolved. The V gene's germline CDR1 is MNHNS and CDR2 SASEGT. With 0 bases removed from V and 3 bases from J, the gap between germline ends came to 6 bases. The CDR3 sequence is 13 residues long. As DNA, the CDR3 is TGTGCCAGCAGTGAAGCAGGCCTCTACGAGCAGTACTTC. Its translation is CASSEAGLYEQYF.